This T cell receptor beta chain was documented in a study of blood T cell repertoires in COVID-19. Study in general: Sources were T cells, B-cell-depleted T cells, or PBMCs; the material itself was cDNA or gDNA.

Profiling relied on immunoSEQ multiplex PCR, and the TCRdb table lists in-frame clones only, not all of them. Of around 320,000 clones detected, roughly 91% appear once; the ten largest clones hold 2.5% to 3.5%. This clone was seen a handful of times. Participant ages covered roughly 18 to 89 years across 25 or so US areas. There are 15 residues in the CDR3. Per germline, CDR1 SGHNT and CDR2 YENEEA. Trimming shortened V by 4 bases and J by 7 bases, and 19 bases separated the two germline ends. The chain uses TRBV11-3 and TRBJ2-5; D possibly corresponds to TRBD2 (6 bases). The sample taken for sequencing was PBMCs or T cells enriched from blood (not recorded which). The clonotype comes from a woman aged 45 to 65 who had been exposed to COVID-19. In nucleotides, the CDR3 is TGTGCCAGCAGCTCCTCGCCCGGGACTGAAGGGACCCAGTACTTC. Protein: CASSSSPGTEGTQYF.